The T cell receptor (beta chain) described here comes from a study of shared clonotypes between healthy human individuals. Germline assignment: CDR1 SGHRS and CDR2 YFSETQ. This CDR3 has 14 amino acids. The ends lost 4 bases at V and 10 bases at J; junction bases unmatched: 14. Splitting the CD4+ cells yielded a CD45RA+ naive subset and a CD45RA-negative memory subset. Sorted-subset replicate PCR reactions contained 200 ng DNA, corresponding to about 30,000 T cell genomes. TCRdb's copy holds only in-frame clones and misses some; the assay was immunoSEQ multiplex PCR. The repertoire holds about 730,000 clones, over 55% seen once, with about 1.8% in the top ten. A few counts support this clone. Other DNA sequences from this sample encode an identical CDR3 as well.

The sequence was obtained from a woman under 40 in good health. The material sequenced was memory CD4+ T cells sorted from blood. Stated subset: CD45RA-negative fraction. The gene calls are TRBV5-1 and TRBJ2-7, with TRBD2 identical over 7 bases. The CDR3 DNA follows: TGCGCCAGCAGCAAGACTAGCTCTGAGATCGAACAGTACTTC. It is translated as CASSKTSSEIEQYF.